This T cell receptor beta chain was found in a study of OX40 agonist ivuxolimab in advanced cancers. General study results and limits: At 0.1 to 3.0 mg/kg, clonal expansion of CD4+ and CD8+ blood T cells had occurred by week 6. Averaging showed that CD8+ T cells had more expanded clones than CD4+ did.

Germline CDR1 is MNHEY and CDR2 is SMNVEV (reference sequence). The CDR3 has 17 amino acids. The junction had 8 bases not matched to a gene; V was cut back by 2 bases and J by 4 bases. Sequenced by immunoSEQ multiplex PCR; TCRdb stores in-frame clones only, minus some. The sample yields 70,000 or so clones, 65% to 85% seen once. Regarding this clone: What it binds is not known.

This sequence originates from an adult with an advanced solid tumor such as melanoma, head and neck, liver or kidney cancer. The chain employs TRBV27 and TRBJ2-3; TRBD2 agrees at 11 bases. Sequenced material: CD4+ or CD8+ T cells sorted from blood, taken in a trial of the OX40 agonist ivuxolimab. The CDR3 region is CASSLQLAGGHADTQYF. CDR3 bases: TGTGCCAGCAGTTTACAGCTAGCGGGGGGTCATGCAGATACGCAGTATTTT.